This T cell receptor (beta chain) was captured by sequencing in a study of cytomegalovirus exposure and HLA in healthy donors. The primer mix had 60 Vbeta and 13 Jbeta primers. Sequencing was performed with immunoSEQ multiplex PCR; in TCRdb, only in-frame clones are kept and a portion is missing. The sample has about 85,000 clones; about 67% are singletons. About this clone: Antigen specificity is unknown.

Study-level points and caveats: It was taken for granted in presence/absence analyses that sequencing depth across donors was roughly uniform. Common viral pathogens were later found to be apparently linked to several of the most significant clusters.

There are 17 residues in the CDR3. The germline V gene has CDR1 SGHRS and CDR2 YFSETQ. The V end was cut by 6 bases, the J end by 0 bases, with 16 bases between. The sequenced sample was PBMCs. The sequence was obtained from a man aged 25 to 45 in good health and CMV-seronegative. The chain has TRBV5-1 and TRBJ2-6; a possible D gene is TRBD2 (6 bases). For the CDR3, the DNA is TGCGCCAGCACATCTGGAGGGGCCAGCTCTGGGGCCAACGTCCTGACTTTC. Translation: CASTSGGASSGANVLTF.